This T cell receptor (beta chain) is from a study of cytomegalovirus exposure and HLA in healthy donors (dated by TCRdb to 2017 to 2019). Concerning the study at large: An earlier analysis of roughly 630 of the donors reported approximately 270 Gb of sequence data and 117 million unique TCR beta sequences from some 180 million T cells. Donor age, sex, ethnicity and CMV serostatus were compiled alongside the repertoire data. Both class I and class II loci were covered by HLA typing, at four-digit resolution. Every discovery cohort repertoire had been produced on one sequencing platform. An earlier analysis of roughly 580 of the donors used high-throughput TCR beta sequencing to judge whether each TCR beta V gene segment behaved as functional or pseudogenic. The aim of the study was to test whether cataloging public T cell receptors could identify signatures of past pathogen exposure. The study profiled the T cell repertoires of under 700 subjects by immunosequencing and related them to cytomegalovirus serostatus. A later genetic analysis used genome-wide SNP genotypes for about 65% of the roughly 670 donors, treating that subset as a discovery cohort. Of the 398 genotyped donors, about 84% fell in the genetic ancestry cluster associated with self-reported Caucasian donors. Four or five DR-DQ haplotypes were handled as single units for association and clustering because linkage in the cohort was strong. Rather than drawing on any new phenotypic data, the later analysis identified candidate immune exposures from TCR beta sequences and the way those sequences occurred across donors. The study combined high-throughput TCR immunosequencing, statistical association of individual TCRs with disease status, and machine learning to predict cytomegalovirus infection status. An early release that covered some 640 HLA-typed donors contained about 300 gigabases of sequencing data and tens of millions of unique TCR sequences. Typing coverage differed by locus: A, B, C, DRB1 and DQB1 were typed in roughly 629-630 donors, DQA1 in 522, DPA1 in 606, and DPB1 in roughly 470. Among roughly 400 genotyped donors of the cohort, an average of around 220,000 unique TCR beta nucleotide sequences was sequenced per donor, of which approximately 19% were non-productive. In a later analysis, previously published TCR beta repertoires from fewer than 750 donors were re-analyzed and high-resolution HLA genotyping was added so that TCR occurrence patterns could be studied. A separate validation cohort of 100 to 150 different subjects was used in addition to the roughly 620-subject first cohort.

The cohort was made up of about 610 healthy bone marrow donors. At the time of sampling, every cohort member was nominally healthy, though immune exposures that went unrecorded were likely present. The donor was CMV seropositive and belonged to the group of 250 to 300 seropositive cohort members. A peripheral blood sample was collected from each donor, and TCR beta sequencing was performed on peripheral blood mononuclear cells. The Qiagen DNeasy Blood Extraction Kit was used to extract genomic DNA from the blood cell samples. With respect to this clone: Its binding antigen is unknown. Base qualities are not recorded, but no much larger clone differs from it by a single base.

CDR3 length: 16 amino acids, cysteine to phenylalanine. Only CDR3 DNA remains: 48 bases, in frame from the first base. V has 3 bases trimmed and J has 4 bases trimmed; junction bases matching no gene number 6. CDR1 and CDR2 are read off the germline V gene (reference sequence) as LNHDA and SQIVND. The library was obtained by the immunoSEQ multiplex PCR assay. For the multiplex PCR, a mixture combining 60 forward primers for TCR Vbeta segments and 13 reverse primers for TCR Jbeta segments was used. Amplification of the CDR3 region of rearranged TCR beta genes was performed with a multiplex PCR assay on genomic DNA. Amplified TCR beta libraries were sequenced as 87-base-pair reads on the Illumina HiSeq System. On the study's bioinformatics: A later analysis tallied roughly 78 million unique TCR beta chains across the 610 or so repertoires, and approximately 9.9 million of those chains were shared by two or more donors. Raw reads were error-corrected and collapsed into unique sequences by a nearest-neighbor algorithm in which closely related sequences were merged to remove PCR and sequencing errors. To assign V, D and J gene segments, CDR3 sequences were aligned to IMGT reference sequences. For a sequence to be retained, at least a six-nucleotide match to both a V gene segment and a J gene segment was required. Rearrangements were called productive when the CDR3 lacked stop codons and stayed in frame with V and J; all others were non-productive. CDR3 was defined by IMGT convention, running from the second conserved V-encoded cysteine to the conserved J-encoded phenylalanine. The earlier analysis of about 590 of the donors excluded sequences that lacked an unambiguous match to a single V gene segment. An earlier analysis of 587 of the donors classified V segments as functional when productive rearrangements were above 56.7% and as segregating when the standard deviation between donors was above 5%. To diagnose cytomegalovirus status from the catalog of TCR beta chain sequences, a statistical classification framework was built. A later analysis assigned V and J genes by comparing TCR nucleotide sequences with IMGT/GENE-DB human TR gene sequences. The TCRdist pipeline was used in a later analysis to assign CDR3 sequences and most-parsimonious VDJ recombination scenarios. In a later analysis, every TCR beta chain was defined by the combination of its CDR3 amino acid sequence and its V-gene family, and reads without a unique V-gene family were dropped. To address suspected cross-contamination and a sequencing artifact, a later analysis removed 592 highly shared, low-generation-probability nucleotide sequences. In a later analysis, a clonal expansion index for each public chain was calculated from normalized within-repertoire ranks of inferred template counts. In a later analysis, generation probabilities were computed with a VDJ recombination model fitted to out-of-frame rearrangements, and the resulting probabilities were checked against IGoR. In a later analysis, hypergeometric tests were used to score TCR-TCR, TCR-HLA and TCR-CMV co-occurrence, with a repertoire-size bias correction applied to TCR pairs. In a later analysis, false discovery rates were estimated by permuting HLA or CMV assignments 20 times. In a later analysis, co-occurring TCRs were grouped with DBSCAN, and TCRdist sequence similarity was added when clustering was performed within HLA-allele-positive subsets. Repertoires with fewer than 30,000 or more than 120,000 public chains were left out of co-occurrence clustering, as were about 5 repertoires with anomalous nucleotide sharing. TCRdb retrieved this table from immuneACCESS and kept in-frame rearrangements only. Not all clones are present; in checked studies, unresolved V genes account for under half, and no reason is known for the remainder. The DNA was the basis for D and trimming; V, J and clone size are from that table. For this sample the table gives 100,000 or so clones, of which about three quarters were detected only once. 12% to 15% of the sample is in the top ten clones.

Results and caveats for the whole study, not just this receptor: In a later analysis, the rate of TCR association differed among HLA loci, with DRB1 alleles having the most associated TCRs and HLA-C alleles having the fewest. The earlier analysis of around 600 of the donors excluded some 15 rarely observed V segments, including chromosome 9 orphons, because counts were too low. A group of highly shared sequence variants was considered likely to be a technical artifact of the sequencing pipeline. An association between a missense DCLRE1C variant and V-gene and J-gene trimming of TCR beta chains was found in a later genetic analysis and replicated in an independent cohort. In a later genetic analysis, fewer N-insertions in productive TCRs were reported among donors in an Asian-associated ancestry cluster than the 666-donor mean. A further reported finding was that TCR beta sequences accurately predicted the HLA-A and HLA-B alleles for most subjects in the first cohort. A later analysis found that most CMV-associated TCR beta chains appeared HLA-restricted, with HLA associations seemingly driven largely by CMV exposure. In a later analysis, HLA-associated TCR beta chains were found to be more clonally expanded and to have lower generation probabilities than equally common non-associated chains. Some IMGT-functional V segments, including TRBV6-2 and TRBV6-3, could not be told apart with the 87-base-pair reads, so those segments were excluded. Correlated functional status among segregating V segments might be attributable to linkage disequilibrium, but an unknown experimental factor could not be ruled out. In an earlier analysis of 450 to 750 of the donors, most TCR beta V segments appeared in productive rearrangements about 87% or about 30% of the time, broadly matching IMGT annotations. Assigning TCR associations to individual alleles was difficult when HLA alleles, especially DR and DQ, strongly co-occurred. It was suggested by the authors that the approach could potentially be generalized to other disease states and immunological phenotypes. Three of the identified cytomegalovirus-associated TCR beta chains were confirmed in vitro to be specific for cytomegalovirus antigens. Immune exposure information for the cohort was limited to CMV serostatus. The classifier was reported to diagnose cytomegalovirus status with high specificity and sensitivity in both the original cohort and the validation cohort. This cohort had only TCR beta chains sequenced, and the lack of alpha or paired-chain data limited which features could be detected. Specific HLA alleles were associated with 16,951 TCR beta sequences at a false discovery rate of 0.05 in a later analysis. In the study, 164 TCR beta chains were listed as associated with cytomegalovirus. While some public TCRs were present in many individuals, most TCR sequences turned up only very rarely across donors. A later analysis reported that several top co-occurrence clusters appeared linked to parvovirus B19, influenza, CMV and Epstein-Barr virus. HLA typing was unavailable for some donors at each locus, so association tests used only the typed subset. The presence/absence analyses assumed that sequencing depth was roughly uniform across donors, and that assumption may not be true.

The clonotype originates from a male donor in good health and CMV-seropositive. The sequence is built from TRBV19 and TRBJ2-6; TRBD2 aligns with 7 central bases. Sequencing was performed on PBMCs. The DNA reads as follows: TGTGCCAGTAGTATTAGGGAGGGCCCCGGGGCCAACGTCCTGACTTTC. This codes for CASSIREGPGANVLTF.